The entry below gives a single TCR beta chain sequence along with its context. The clone's antigen remains unknown. No clone much larger than this one lies a single base away; base qualities are absent. Relative to germline, V is 7 bases shorter and J is 0 bases shorter, with 13 bases between their ends. In the germline V gene, CDR1 corresponds to SNHLY and CDR2 to FYNNEI. The CDR3 goes from the cysteine to the phenylalanine over 14 residues. Only the CDR3 DNA is retained, 42 bases long and in frame from the first base. These data originate in a study of OX40 agonist ivuxolimab in advanced cancers. At the level of the whole study: The costimulatory receptor OX40 (CD134) was targeted by ivuxolimab, a fully human IgG2 agonistic monoclonal antibody. Intravenous ivuxolimab was administered to patients every 2 weeks at six dose levels: 0.01, 0.1, 0.3, 1.5, 3 and 10 mg/kg. Of the roughly 51 patients in dose escalation, 19 had hepatocellular carcinoma, about 15 had melanoma, 9 had renal cell carcinoma and 9 had head and neck cancer. The dose-escalation cohort was approximately 83% male with a mean age of about 65 years, ranging from roughly 20 to 80. Patients were allowed to have had prior anti-PD-1, anti-PD-L1 or anti-CTLA-4 therapy, and roughly 40% of the dose-escalation patients had been treated with checkpoint inhibitors. Partial responses occurred in three dose-escalation patients: two with cutaneous melanoma and one with hepatocellular carcinoma. Peripheral TCRbeta sequencing aimed to test whether ivuxolimab altered TCR sequence diversity and caused clonal T-cell expansion. The paper covers the monotherapy dose-escalation part of the phase I ivuxolimab trial, which included N of about 56 patients. General study outcomes and caveats: The antigen specificity of the clonally expanded peripheral T cells was not determined. In partial responders in the 0.1-3.0 mg/kg groups, normalized peripheral clonal expansion was found to be among the lowest, especially among CD8+ T cells. At doses of 0.1 to 3.0 mg/kg, clonal expansion of both CD4+ and CD8+ blood T cells was observed from baseline to week 6. Low levels of normalized T-cell clonal expansion were also seen in some nonresponding patients. After ivuxolimab, more expanded clones were found on average in CD8+ T cells than in CD4+ T cells.

Genomic DNA was isolated from the sorted cells so that the TCRbeta CDR3 region could be sequenced. The immunoSEQ Assay was used to sequence the TCRbeta CDR3 regions. The source is immuneACCESS, and TCRdb retained only in-frame sequences with V and J called. Part of the clones is not carried over; for the studies checked, unresolved V genes explain less than half of this, and the remainder is unexplained. The sample table shows some 30,000 clones, and around 87% are seen once. The ten largest clones represent approximately 19% of the sample. The trial excluded patients who had a history of autoimmune disease or were on systemic immunosuppression. In every dose cohort, peripheral blood was drawn for TCR sequencing at baseline, cycle 4 day 1, and cycle 7 day 1. The samples were drawn from a first-in-human, open-label, multicenter phase I dose-escalation trial of ivuxolimab. Adults with locally advanced or metastatic head and neck squamous cell, hepatocellular, melanoma or renal cell carcinoma were enrolled in the trial. Before TCR sequencing, CD4+ T cells and CD8+ T cells from peripheral blood were sorted into separate populations.

Recombination joined TRBV2 with TRBJ2-7; 6 matching bases give a weak D call of TRBD1. The receptor's source is an adult with an advanced solid tumor such as melanoma, head and neck, liver or kidney cancer. The sample consisted of CD4+ or CD8+ T cells sorted from blood, taken in a trial of the OX40 agonist ivuxolimab. The CDR3: CASIPGRGSYEQYF. The nucleotide sequence reads as follows: TGTGCCAGCATCCCAGGCAGGGGCTCCTACGAGCAGTACTTC.